Listed here are 2 T cell receptor beta chains from one sample, sequenced in a study of blood T cells in healthy people across ages. Then a second PCR, running roughly 6 to 11 cycles, was carried out with a sample-barcoded 5' primer and a J-beta primer mix. MiXCR was run by TCRdb on the 5' RACE reads, yielding one entry per CDR3 protein. This table has more than 550,000 distinct CDR3 sequences, about 20% appearing once. The source material was blood. Receptors originate from a man aged 65-85 years in good health.

The chain has TRBV3-1 and TRBJ2-7, with 11 positions matching TRBD1. Germline loops: CDR1 LGHDT, CDR2 YNNKEL (reference sequence). Trimming removed 0 bases from V and 3 bases from J; junction bases left unmatched: 7. CDR3 length equals 17 residues. CDR3 residues: CASSQDLRDRGNYEQYF. The DNA for the CDR3 is TGTGCCAGCAGCCAAGATCTAAGGGACAGGGGGAACTACGAGCAGTACTTC.

This clonotype appeared a few times. CDR3 DNA: TGTGCCAGCAGTTACCGACAGCTCGAGCAGTACTTC. This codes for CASSYRQLEQYF. V is TRBV6-6 and J is TRBJ2-7; a weak D match, TRBD1 (5 bases). V was shortened by 2 bases and J by 6 bases, with 8 bases between the two germline ends. CDR1 MNHNY and CDR2 SVGAGI come from the germline V gene (reference sequence). The CDR3 is 12 residues long.